This T cell receptor (beta chain) was identified in a study of blood T cell repertoires in COVID-19. Generated by immunoSEQ multiplex PCR, the TCRdb table keeps only in-frame clones and is missing some. This repertoire shows 90,000 or so clones, around 90% found once; its top ten account for approximately 5.4%. This CDR3 has 14 amino acids. V lost 4 bases, J lost 7 bases, and 5 bases stayed unmatched. Per the germline V gene, CDR1 is LGHDT and CDR2 is YNNKEL (reference sequence). Seattle participants joined during active infection and were tracked over time. The chain carries TRBV3-1 (or the pseudogene TRBV3-2) and TRBJ2-1; 9 bases are shared with TRBD1. This receptor was identified in a man between 60 and 70 years old with COVID-19, enrolled during active disease. Sequencing was done on a sample of peripheral blood. DNA for the CDR3: TGTGCCAGCAGCCCGGGACAGGGTGGGAATGAGCAGTTCTTC. Protein sequence: CASSPGQGGNEQFF.